Here is one T cell receptor beta chain with its context. The antigen is undetermined. There were TCR beta CDR3 regions amplified from RNA transcripts. Carried out on the TCR CDR3, a first-round RT-PCR used the HTBI primer set. TCRdb reanalysed the multiplex PCR reads using MiXCR and keeps one entry per CDR3 protein. The table includes more than 500,000 distinct CDR3 sequences, about 46% detected once. The CDR3 contains 16 residues. CDR1 is SEHNR, CDR2 FQNEAQ, per germline (reference sequence). Trimming removed 5 bases from V and 2 bases from J; junction bases left unmatched: 4. The sample originates from a study of T cells in Graves' hyperthyroidism and ophthalmopathy. Notes on the study in general: Among clonotypes expanded in thyroid above 0.001, most were also found in blood.

This clonotype originated in an adult woman with Graves' disease, either hyperthyroidism or ophthalmopathy (not recorded which). The J gene is TRBJ2-6, the V gene TRBV7-9; 9 positions agree with TRBD1. Sequenced sample: peripheral blood or thyroid tissue (not recorded which). CDR3 bases: TGTGCCAGCAGCAGACAGGGGGTAACTGGGGCCAACGTCCTGACTTTC. Its protein product is CASSRQGVTGANVLTF.